Shown below are 28 T cell receptor beta chains from a single sample sequenced in a study of blood T cells in healthy people across ages. Using a J-beta primer mix together with a sample-barcoded 5' primer, a second PCR was run for about 6 to 11 cycles. Via MiXCR, TCRdb re-called the 5' RACE reads, giving one row per CDR3 protein. The sample holds about 720,000 distinct CDR3 sequences, around 25% seen once. These same records also appear under a second study, on T cells of mothers and their children.

Sequencing was performed on blood. The source of these receptors is a boy under 18 in good health.

This sequence joins TRBV12-3 or TRBV12-4 and TRBJ1-3, with D possibly matching TRBD1 (5 bases). This CDR3 region has 13 residues. V dropped 7 bases and J dropped 2 bases, with 9 bases sitting between them. This CDR3 reads CASTDRTGNTIYF. CDR3 sequence (DNA): TGTGCCAGCACAGACAGAACTGGAAACACCATATATTTT.

The V call is TRBV7-3, the J call TRBJ2-5; the match to TRBD1 covers 7 bases. CDR1 and CDR2 from the germline V gene are SGHTA and FQGTGA. CDR3 length: 14 amino acids. The trim removed 5 bases at V and 5 bases at J, leaving 8 bases unmatched. CDR3 DNA: TGTGCCAGCAGCCTCCTAGGGGGCCGGGAGACCCAGTACTTC. This translates into CASSLLGGRETQYF.

This clonotype was detected a few times. The chain combines TRBV5-1 with TRBJ2-3; D gene uncertain. Germline V gene data show CDR1 as SGHRS and CDR2 as YFSETQ. Trimming took 0 bases from V and 3 from J, leaving 11 bases between them. The CDR3 runs to 15 residues. The CDR3 here is CASSLVKASTDTQYF. The CDR3 DNA is TGCGCCAGCAGCTTGGTGAAAGCCTCTACAGATACGCAGTATTTT.

The chain links TRBV29-1 to TRBJ2-5, with D perhaps matching TRBD1 or TRBD2 (5 bases each). V was pared by 3 bases and J by 5 bases, with 13 bases between. This CDR3 comprises 13 residues. Per the germline V gene, CDR1 is SQVTM and CDR2 is ANQGSEA. The CDR3 nucleotides read TGCAGCGTTGAGTCGGGGCCTTCGGAGACCCAGTACTTC. Protein: CSVESGPSETQYF.

This chain connects TRBV27 to TRBJ2-5; D uncertain. Germline CDR1 MNHEY, CDR2 SMNVEV (reference sequence). This CDR3 has 13 amino acids. The germline V and J ends were trimmed by 5 bases and 13 bases, with 20 bases remaining between them. The CDR3, as DNA: TGTGCCAGCAGTGTCGGGCGCGCCAACGAGCGGTACTTC. Protein: CASSVGRANERYF.

The chain uses TRBV27 and TRBJ1-4; perhaps TRBD1 as D (5 bases). The CDR3 consists of 17 residues. Germline lookup yields CDR1 MNHEY and CDR2 SMNVEV (reference sequence). Deletions cut 3 bases from V and 4 bases from J, with 18 bases between. The DNA for the CDR3 is TGTGCCAGCAGTTTCACTACCCCGGGACGGATTAATGAAAAACTGTTTTTT. This gives the protein CASSFTTPGRINEKLFF.

This clonotype was seen a few times. This chain joins TRBV29-1 and TRBJ2-5; D is unresolved. The DNA end is more similar to TRBJ2-1, so the J call may be wrong. This CDR3 region has 15 residues. Looked up from germline, CDR1 is SQVTM and CDR2 is ANQGSEA. The CDR3 here is CSVEEVQTPYNEQFF. The CDR3 DNA sequence: TGCAGCGTTGAAGAGGTTCAGACACCTTACAATGAGCAGTTCTTC.

This chain links TRBV20-1 with TRBJ2-3; 10 bases fit TRBD2. Germline-derived CDR1 and CDR2 are DFQATT and SNEGSKA (reference sequence). This CDR3 is built from 15 residues. The V gene end was trimmed by 8 bases and the J gene end by 8 bases; junction bases not matched to a gene: 16. The CDR3 DNA reads TGCAGTTCCTACCTCCTAGCGGGAGATTGGGGTACGCAGTATTTT. Amino acid sequence: CSSYLLAGDWGTQYF.

This clonotype appeared a few times. CDR3 protein: CASSRSGVLGEKLFF. For the CDR3, the DNA is TGTGCCAGCAGTCGTTCCGGGGTCCTGGGAGAAAAACTGTTTTTT. The genes are TRBV2 and TRBJ1-4, with no clear D. This CDR3 spans 15 amino acids. V was shortened by 5 bases and J by 8 bases, with 18 bases between the two germline ends. Germline assignment: CDR1 SNHLY and CDR2 FYNNEI.

This clonotype appeared a few times. The genes are TRBV7-9 and TRBJ2-6; D not certain. Germline loops: CDR1 SEHNR, CDR2 FQNEAQ (reference sequence). V was trimmed by 4 bases and J by 12 bases, leaving 10 bases between them. The CDR3 sequence is 12 residues long. The CDR3 is CASSSQASVLTF. The CDR3, as DNA: TGTGCCAGCAGCTCGCAGGCAAGCGTCCTGACTTTC.

This clonotype has a handful of counts. The chain joins TRBV7-6 to TRBJ2-7; D is perhaps TRBD2 (6 bases). Germline V gene lookup returns CDR1 SGHVS and CDR2 FNYEAQ. V shed 1 base and J shed 0 bases, with 13 bases lying between them. There are 16 residues in the CDR3. The CDR3 here is CASSLVGLVSSYEQYF. In DNA, the CDR3 is TGTGCCAGCAGCTTAGTGGGACTTGTTAGCTCCTACGAGCAGTACTTC.

As DNA, the CDR3 is TGTGCCAGCAGCAAAGGTGTGGCGGGACGGTCCTACGAGCAGTACTTC. This sequence encodes CASSKGVAGRSYEQYF. V gene TRBV21-1 combines with J gene TRBJ2-5; TRBD2, as called in the table, went unchecked against the DNA. The J call may be incorrect, as the DNA end agrees better with TRBJ2-7. TRBV21-1 counts as a pseudogene. The CDR3 is made up of 16 amino acids.

A few counts support this clonotype. The chain joins TRBV27 to TRBJ2-3, with TRBD2 matching 7 bases. Trimming at V came to 9 bases and at J to 5 bases, leaving 14 bases not matched to a gene. There are 15 residues in the CDR3. CDR1 is MNHEY, CDR2 SMNVEV, per germline (reference sequence). The CDR3 protein is CASLTATSSRDTQYF. The DNA for the CDR3 is TGTGCCAGTCTAACCGCGACTAGCTCCAGAGATACGCAGTATTTT.

The chain couples TRBV15 to TRBJ2-3, with TRBD2 matching 9 bases. Trimming at V came to 1 base and at J to 0 bases, leaving 5 bases not matched to a gene. This CDR3 has 17 amino acids. Germline values: CDR1 LNHNV, CDR2 YYDKDF (reference sequence). This chain's CDR3 is CATSRGSLAGSTDTQYF. The CDR3, as DNA: TGTGCCACCAGCAGAGGTAGCCTAGCGGGGAGCACAGATACGCAGTATTTT.

This clonotype was detected only a few times. The chain employs TRBV5-1 and TRBJ2-5; possibly TRBD1 for D (6 bases). The CDR3 covers 14 residues. CDR1 and CDR2 (germline): SGHRS, YFSETQ. The ends were cut back, 0 bases at V and 5 bases at J, with 11 bases in the middle. The DNA for the CDR3 is TGCGCCAGCAGCTTGGACAGGGTTCTGGAGACCCAGTACTTC. This encodes CASSLDRVLETQYF.

The table lists this clonotype with a count of one. An end of the junction differs from the germline gene, which may be a read error. The chain couples TRBV29-1 to TRBJ2-4; D uncertain. The V gene's germline CDR1 is SQVTM and CDR2 ANQGSEA. The CDR3 sequence is 15 residues long. CDR3 coding DNA: TGCAGCGCTTCCACTACCGACAAAGCCAAAGACATTCAGTACTTC. It translates to CSASTTDKAKDIQYF.

The V gene is TRBV6-6, the J gene TRBJ1-2, with D possibly TRBD1 on 5 matching bases. Between the trimmed V and J ends, which lost 6 bases and 4 bases, there was a span of 15 bases. Germline V gene data show CDR1 as MNHNY and CDR2 as SVGAGI (reference sequence). The CDR3 loop spans 14 amino acids. The CDR3 loop reads CASSLEGNLYGYTF. CDR3 bases: TGTGCCAGCAGCTTAGAGGGGAACCTCTATGGCTACACCTTC.

This chain links TRBV5-1 with TRBJ2-6; D call uncertain. Trimming removed 0 bases at V and 4 bases at J, with 11 bases between. The CDR3 is 16 residues long. Germline loops: CDR1 SGHRS, CDR2 YFSETQ. CDR3 bases: TGCGCCAGCAGCTTGGACCGGGTCCCCGGGGCCAACGTCCTGACTTTC. It specifies CASSLDRVPGANVLTF.

The sample holds a few counts of this clonotype. The chain carries TRBV7-8 and TRBJ2-3, with 13 bases fitting TRBD2. V shed 5 bases, J shed 5 bases, and the junction held 7 bases outside the gene matches. The CDR3 extends over 16 amino acids. Germline assignment: CDR1 SGHVS and CDR2 FQNEAQ. CDR3 sequence reads: CASSPGLAGVGDTQYF. CDR3 DNA: TGTGCCAGCAGCCCAGGACTAGCGGGGGTTGGAGATACGCAGTATTTT.

A note on this clonotype: An end of the junction does not agree with germline; a read error may underlie this. This chain connects TRBV6-2 or TRBV6-3 to TRBJ2-3; no clear D. The germline V gene has CDR1 MNHEY and CDR2 SVGEGT. CDR3 length equals 13 residues. This chain's CDR3 is CASSFITEETQYF. Written as DNA, the CDR3 is TGTGCCAGCAGTTTTATAACTGAAGAGACCCAGTACTTT.

The chain joins TRBV12-3 or TRBV12-4 to TRBJ2-5; D may be TRBD2 (6 bases). The J call may be incorrect, as the DNA end agrees better with TRBJ2-7. The CDR3 is made up of 13 amino acids. For the CDR3, the DNA is TGTGCCAGCAGCCCGGGGGTGACCTACGAGCAGTACTTC. This codes for CASSPGVTYEQYF.

CDR3 nucleotide sequence: TGTGCCAGCAGTGAAGAGATTGTGTCTAGCGGGGCGCAAGAGACCCAGTACTTC. It translates to CASSEEIVSSGAQETQYF. The rearrangement links TRBV2 to TRBJ2-7; TRBD2 agrees at 9 bases. The end of the DNA is better explained by TRBJ2-5, so the J call may be wrong. Germline values: CDR1 SNHLY, CDR2 FYNNEI. The CDR3 consists of 18 residues.

The CDR3 nucleotides are TGCAGTGCTTCTGTGGTTAGGGCCAACGTCCTGACTTTC. It translates to CSASVVRANVLTF. V and J are TRBV20-1 and TRBJ2-6; no definite D call. Deletions cut 5 bases from V and 5 bases from J, with 10 bases between. Germline CDR1 reads DFQATT; CDR2 reads SNEGSKA (reference sequence). This CDR3 region has 13 residues.

This clonotype came up many times. J is TRBJ1-2 and V is TRBV12-3 or TRBV12-4; perhaps TRBD1 as D (5 bases). The CDR3 sequence is 15 residues long. Trimming took 7 bases from V and 3 from J, leaving 18 bases between them. The CDR3 here is CASTPGAGGYYGYTF. The CDR3 nucleotides are TGTGCCAGCACCCCTGGGGCAGGAGGCTACTATGGCTACACCTTC.

The rearrangement uses TRBV6-5 and TRBJ1-2; D unresolved. V was shortened by 2 bases and J by 6 bases, with 10 bases between the two germline ends. The CDR3 is 13 amino acids. Germline lookup yields CDR1 MNHEY and CDR2 SVGAGI. The CDR3 loop reads CASSYLPRDGYTF. The CDR3 DNA follows: TGTGCCAGCAGTTACCTTCCCCGAGATGGCTACACCTTC.

The J gene is TRBJ1-1, the V gene TRBV7-2; D may be TRBD1 (5 bases). The CDR3 spans 15 residues. Germline V CDR1 and CDR2: SGHTA, FQGNSA. V lost 1 base, J lost 1 base, and 10 bases lay in between. The CDR3 DNA is TGTGCCAGCAGCTTAGTAAGCGGGGGGAACACTGAAGCTTTCTTT. Its protein product is CASSLVSGGNTEAFF.

The chain recombines TRBV28 with TRBJ2-4; D possibly corresponds to TRBD1 (6 bases). The CDR3 sequence is 15 residues long. Germline V lookup: CDR1 MDHEN, CDR2 SYDVKM. Trimming shortened V by 5 bases and J by 2 bases, and 13 bases separated the two germline ends. Here the CDR3 reads CASSPPTGTKNIQYF. Written as DNA, the CDR3 is TGTGCCAGCAGTCCCCCGACAGGAACCAAAAACATTCAGTACTTC.

This clonotype showed up just a few times. The chain recombines TRBV7-2 with TRBJ2-7; D perhaps matches TRBD2 (6 bases). The CDR3 extends over 14 amino acids. Germline CDR1 SGHTA, CDR2 FQGNSA. Deletions cut 7 bases from V and 6 bases from J, with 19 bases between. The chain's CDR3 is CASNNRGGDIEQYF. For the CDR3, the DNA is TGTGCCAGCAACAATCGGGGCGGGGATATCGAGCAGTACTTC.